The 32 T cell receptor beta chains listed next were all sequenced from one sample in a study of cytomegalovirus exposure and HLA in healthy donors. PCR employed 60 Vbeta and 13 Jbeta primers. Profiled with immunoSEQ multiplex PCR; TCRdb holds only in-frame clones, not every one. The sample lists approximately 200,000 clones, around 74% occurring once. The sample taken for sequencing was PBMCs. The source is a girl between 10 and 17 years old in good health and CMV-seropositive.

The chain uses TRBV11-2 and TRBJ2-7; the D gene is possibly TRBD2 (5 bases). There are 15 residues in the CDR3. Trimming removed 8 bases from V and 2 bases from J, with 19 bases in between. Germline-derived CDR1 and CDR2 are SGHAT and FQNNGV. The CDR3, as DNA: TGTGCCAGCCAGATAGCGTTCGGCCTCACCTACGAGCAGTACTTC. Residues: CASQIAFGLTYEQYF.

The rearrangement joins TRBV2 to TRBJ2-2; 7 bases agree with TRBD1. From germline, CDR1 is SNHLY and CDR2 FYNNEI. Trimming took 5 bases from V and 1 from J; bases not matched to a gene: 7. The CDR3 extends over 16 amino acids. CDR3 amino acids: CASSQQGIRNTGELFF. In DNA, the CDR3 is TGTGCCAGCAGTCAACAGGGGATACGGAACACCGGGGAGCTGTTTTTT. The whole variable domain, filled in from reference TRBV2 and TRBJ2-2, reads EPEVTQTPSHQVTQMGQEVILRCVPISNHLYFYWYRQILGQKVEFLVSFYNNEISEKSEIFDDQFSVERPDGSNFTLKIRSTKLEDSAMYFCASSQQGIRNTGELFFGEGSRLTVL.

In this sample, this clone turned up a few times. This chain connects TRBV29-1 to TRBJ1-1; no definite D call. Germline CDR1 and CDR2: SQVTM and ANQGSEA. V was clipped by 0 bases and J by 1 base, with 6 bases between them. The CDR3 is made up of 13 amino acids. The CDR3 is CSVEDLGNTEAFF. CDR3 in DNA: TGCAGCGTTGAAGATCTAGGGAACACTGAAGCTTTCTTT.

The rearrangement uses TRBV7-7 and TRBJ2-5, with TRBD2 matching 11 bases. This CDR3 contains 16 residues. V dropped 3 bases and J dropped 2; count of bases not matched to a gene: 5. Germline lookup yields CDR1 SSHAT and CDR2 FNYEAQ (reference sequence). The CDR3 protein is CASSFASGGKQETQYF. CDR3 nucleotide sequence: TGTGCCAGCAGCTTCGCTAGCGGGGGGAAACAAGAGACCCAGTACTTC.

This sequence joins TRBV18 and TRBJ2-6; D remains ambiguous. Germline V gives CDR1 KGHSH, CDR2 LQKENI. Trimming removed 3 bases at V and 0 bases at J, with 9 bases between. The CDR3 is made up of 16 amino acids. Here the CDR3 reads CASSPPSSSGANVLTF. The CDR3 nucleotides read TGTGCCAGCTCACCGCCCTCGAGCTCTGGGGCCAACGTCCTGACTTTC.

The chain uses TRBV7-2 and TRBJ2-5; 8 positions match TRBD1. The CDR3 contains 16 residues. The J segment lost 5 bases and the V segment lost 5 bases, leaving 13 bases of the junction unmatched. CDR1 SGHTA and CDR2 FQGNSA come from the germline V gene. The CDR3 spells CASSLRTGRVYETQYF. The CDR3 DNA reads TGTGCCAGCAGCCTCCGGACAGGGCGGGTATATGAGACCCAGTACTTC.

The chain is built from TRBV19 and TRBJ1-3, with D possibly TRBD1 on 5 matching bases. The CDR3 length is 16 residues. The V end lost 5 bases, the J end lost 6 bases, and 20 bases lay between the germline ends. Germline V gives CDR1 LNHDA, CDR2 SQIVND (reference sequence). This CDR3 reads CASSPPPGLGVNTIYF. The DNA of the CDR3 is TGTGCCAGTAGTCCTCCCCCGGGACTTGGAGTAAACACCATATATTTT.

The chain links TRBV5-4 to TRBJ2-5; 8 bases fit TRBD1. This CDR3 has 16 residues. The germline V gene encodes CDR1 SGHNT and CDR2 YYREEE (reference sequence). V shed 3 bases and J 2 bases; nucleotides not matched to a gene: 9. The CDR3 sequence: CASSSTPGQGQETQYF. In DNA form, the CDR3 reads TGTGCCAGCAGCTCGACCCCCGGACAGGGACAAGAGACCCAGTACTTC.

This rearrangement joins TRBV7-7 to TRBJ2-5, with D possibly TRBD2 on 5 matching bases. The CDR3 extends over 13 amino acids. CDR1 is SSHAT and CDR2 is FNYEAQ in the germline V gene (reference sequence). Trimming removed 5 bases at V and 5 bases at J, with 12 bases between. CDR3 region: CASSLGEIETQYF. The DNA for the CDR3 is TGTGCCAGCAGCCTGGGAGAAATCGAGACCCAGTACTTC.

The chain carries TRBV5-1 and TRBJ1-1, with a weak D call TRBD1 (6 bases). This CDR3 region has 14 residues. Germline values: CDR1 SGHRS, CDR2 YFSETQ. The V gene lost 3 bases and the J gene lost 3 bases, with 12 bases spanning the gap. CDR3 residues: CASSSTDSYTEAFF. CDR3 nucleotides: TGCGCCAGCAGCTCCACGGACAGCTACACTGAAGCTTTCTTT.

This sequence joins TRBV7-2 and TRBJ1-6, with D possibly being TRBD1 (6 bases). CDR3 length: 14 amino acids. With 2 bases removed from V and 7 bases from J, the gap between germline ends came to 9 bases. Germline V gene lookup returns CDR1 SGHTA and CDR2 FQGNSA. The CDR3 region is CASSLQQGNSPLHF. The CDR3 nucleotides read TGTGCCAGCAGCTTACAACAGGGAAATTCACCCCTCCACTTT.

This sequence joins TRBV11-3 and TRBJ1-6; D gene ambiguous. Per germline, CDR1 SGHNT and CDR2 YENEEA. The V and J ends lost 3 bases and 0 bases respectively, with 21 bases between them. This CDR3 contains 20 residues. The CDR3 sequence is CASSLGGSGDWSSYNSPLHF. CDR3 DNA: TGTGCCAGCAGCTTGGGCGGGTCAGGAGATTGGAGCTCCTATAATTCACCCCTCCACTTT. The full variable domain, with the rest looked up from reference TRBV11-3 and TRBJ1-6, is EAGVVQSPRYKIIEKKQPVAFWCNPISGHNTLYWYLQNLGQGPELLIRYENEEAVDDSQLPKDRFSAERLKGVDSTLKIQPAELGDSAVYLCASSLGGSGDWSSYNSPLHFGNGTRLTVT.

The chain combines TRBV4-2 with TRBJ2-5; the D gene is possibly TRBD1 (8 bases). Per the germline V gene, CDR1 is LGHNA and CDR2 is YNFKEQ. V was cut by 0 bases and J by 3 bases, with 17 bases left in between. CDR3 length: 17 residues. CDR3 coding DNA: TGTGCCAGCAGCCAAGACCCTAATACAGGGGGGGAAGAGACCCAGTACTTC. Translating it yields CASSQDPNTGGEETQYF.

The chain couples TRBV7-8 to TRBJ1-3, with D perhaps TRBD1 (6 bases). The V end was cut by 4 bases, the J end by 1 base, with 11 bases between. Germline V gives CDR1 SGHVS, CDR2 FQNEAQ. The CDR3 spans 15 residues. This chain's CDR3 is CASSSTGQSGNTIYF. DNA of the CDR3: TGTGCCAGCAGCTCCACAGGGCAATCTGGAAACACCATATATTTT.

This sequence joins TRBV5-6 and TRBJ2-7; D unresolved. CDR1 and CDR2 (germline): SGHDT, YYEEEE. V was clipped by 0 bases and J by 6 bases, with 10 bases between them. CDR3 length equals 13 residues. Written as DNA, the CDR3 is TGTGCCAGCAGCTTGGGTGTCGGTGGCGAGCAGTACTTC. Translated, it gives CASSLGVGGEQYF.

The rearrangement uses TRBV2 and TRBJ1-2; 10 bases line up with TRBD1. Germline CDR1 and CDR2: SNHLY and FYNNEI. Losses at the gene ends were 5 bases for V and 6 bases for J; bases not matched to a gene: 9. The CDR3 runs to 15 residues. The CDR3 DNA follows: TGTGCCAGCAGTTCCCGGGACAGGGGAGAGGATGGCTACACCTTC. Translation: CASSSRDRGEDGYTF.

The chain couples TRBV4-3 to TRBJ2-1; D gene unclear. V dropped 1 base and J dropped 13 bases, with 14 bases sitting between them. The CDR3 covers 13 residues. CDR1 and CDR2 (germline): LGHNA, YSLEER. The DNA for the CDR3 is TGCGCCAGCAGCCAAGCCCAAGAGGTAAATCAGTTCTTC. Translated: CASSQAQEVNQFF.

The chain uses TRBV6-5 and TRBJ2-7, with 7 positions matching TRBD1. Looked up from germline, CDR1 is MNHEY and CDR2 is SVGAGI. V lost 2 bases, J lost 2 bases, and 0 bases stayed unmatched. The CDR3 runs to 13 residues. The CDR3 coding sequence is TGTGCCAGCAGTTACACAGGGGCCTACGAGCAGTACTTC. Translating gives CASSYTGAYEQYF.

This clone was detected only a few times. The V call is TRBV19, the J call TRBJ2-7; 7 bases line up with TRBD2. This CDR3 is 13 amino acids long. Germline V gives CDR1 LNHDA, CDR2 SQIVND (reference sequence). Germline trimming cut 11 bases from V and 0 bases from J; bases unmatched to any gene: 7. The CDR3 loop reads CASAGESSYEQYF. The CDR3 DNA reads TGTGCCTCTGCGGGGGAGAGCTCCTACGAGCAGTACTTC. Based on the CDR3 plus reference TRBV19 and TRBJ2-7, the full variable domain is DGGITQSPKYLFRKEGQNVTLSCEQNLNHDAMYWYRQDPGQGLRLIYYSQIVNDFQKGDIAEGYSVSREKKESFPLTVTSAQKNPTAFYLCASAGESSYEQYFGPGTRLTVT.

The chain is built from TRBV7-6 and TRBJ2-5; D unresolved. V lost 5 bases to trimming and J lost 1 base, with 14 bases between them. Germline V lookup: CDR1 SGHVS, CDR2 FNYEAQ. The CDR3 has 15 residues. CDR3: CASSLFPELQETQYF. The CDR3 nucleotides read TGTGCCAGCAGCCTCTTCCCGGAGCTCCAAGAGACCCAGTACTTC. Looking up the rest from reference TRBV7-6 and TRBJ2-5 gives the full variable domain: GAGVSQSPRYKVTKRGQDVALRCDPISGHVSLYWYRQALGQGPEFLTYFNYEAQQDKSGLPNDRFSAERPEGSISTLTIQRTEQRDSAMYRCASSLFPELQETQYFGPGTRLLVL.

The chain carries TRBV11-2 and TRBJ2-7; tentative D call: TRBD2 (6 bases). V lost 1 base and J 3 bases, leaving 10 bases between the germline ends. The CDR3 totals 14 residues. CDR1 is SGHAT and CDR2 is FQNNGV in the germline V gene. The CDR3 DNA is TGTGCCAGCAGCTTAGTGGGGGGAGGCTACGAGCAGTACTTC. Amino acids: CASSLVGGGYEQYF. The full variable domain, rest sourced from reference TRBV11-2 and TRBJ2-7, is EAGVAQSPRYKIIEKRQSVAFWCNPISGHATLYWYQQILGQGPKLLIQFQNNGVVDDSQLPKDRFSAERLKGVDSTLKIQPAKLEDSAVYLCASSLVGGGYEQYFGPGTRLTVT.

This chain links TRBV4-2 with TRBJ2-3; 14 bases are a match to TRBD2. In germline, CDR1 is LGHNA, CDR2 YNFKEQ. The CDR3 consists of 20 residues. With V trimmed by 3 bases and J by 3 bases, 14 bases remained unmatched. DNA of the CDR3: TGTGCCAGCAGCCACGCGACCCTGACTAGCGGGGGGGCTGGGACAGATACGCAGTATTTT. This translates into CASSHATLTSGGAGTDTQYF.

J is TRBJ1-5 and V is TRBV18; TRBD1 might be the D (5 bases). Germline CDR1 is KGHSH and CDR2 is LQKENI. V lost 3 bases and J lost 3, with 12 bases in between. This CDR3 comprises 15 residues. The CDR3 sequence is CASSPPGFNNQPQHF. As DNA, the CDR3 is TGTGCCAGCTCACCCCCAGGGTTTAACAATCAGCCCCAGCATTTT.

This clone was counted a few times. The chain recombines TRBV5-1 with TRBJ1-5; 7 bases line up with TRBD1. Germline V gene data show CDR1 as SGHRS and CDR2 as YFSETQ. This CDR3 spans 15 amino acids. The V segment lost 4 bases and the J segment 3 bases; nucleotides outside the gene matches: 7. CDR3 nucleotide sequence: TGCGCCAGCAGCCCGGGGACAGCAAACAATCAGCCCCAGCATTTT. Encoded protein: CASSPGTANNQPQHF.

The chain links TRBV30 to TRBJ2-4, with 9 bases matching TRBD1. The CDR3 runs to 18 residues. From germline, CDR1 is GTSNPN and CDR2 SVGIG (reference sequence). The V segment lost 0 bases and the J segment 1 base; nucleotides outside the gene matches: 10. CDR3 protein: CAWSVLGQGGMAKNIQYF. DNA of the CDR3: TGTGCCTGGAGTGTACTGGGACAGGGCGGGATGGCCAAAAACATTCAGTACTTC. The full variable domain, with the rest looked up from reference TRBV30 and TRBJ2-4, is SQTIHQWPATLVQPVGSPLSLECTVEGTSNPNLYWYRQAAGRGLQLLFYSVGIGQISSEVPQNLSASRPQDRQFILSSKKLLLSDSGFYLCAWSVLGQGGMAKNIQYFGAGTRLSVL.

J is TRBJ2-7 and V is TRBV4-1; 10 bases map to TRBD2. This CDR3 contains 16 residues. Germline values: CDR1 MGHRA, CDR2 YSYEKL. V trimming: 1 base; J trimming: 3 bases; junction bases outside the gene matches: 6. CDR3 in amino acids: CASSQAPSGGLYEQYF. CDR3 nucleotide sequence: TGCGCCAGCAGCCAAGCGCCTAGCGGGGGACTCTACGAGCAGTACTTC.

This sequence joins TRBV18 and TRBJ1-4, with D unclear. The CDR3 sequence is 15 residues long. The germline gives CDR1 KGHSH, CDR2 LQKENI. Trimming took 5 bases from V and 6 from J, leaving 16 bases between them. CDR3 amino acids: CASSGIASLDEKLFF. CDR3 sequence (DNA): TGTGCCAGCTCAGGTATAGCCTCTCTGGATGAAAAACTGTTTTTT.

V and J are TRBV7-9 and TRBJ1-3; D is uncertain. This CDR3 comprises 13 residues. V shed 3 bases and J shed 4 bases, with 7 bases lying between them. Per germline, CDR1 SEHNR and CDR2 FQNEAQ (reference sequence). The CDR3 sequence is CASSLVSGNTIYF. DNA for the CDR3: TGTGCCAGCAGCTTGGTTAGCGGAAACACCATATATTTT.

Only a few counts were recorded for this clone. This chain joins TRBV29-1 and TRBJ1-1, with no clear D. Per the germline V gene, CDR1 is SQVTM and CDR2 is ANQGSEA. V lost 8 bases to trimming and J lost 4 bases, with 8 bases between them. CDR3 length equals 10 residues. The CDR3 here is CSSGLTEAFF. CDR3 nucleotides: TGCAGCTCTGGCCTCACTGAAGCTTTCTTT.

V usage is TRBV18 and J usage is TRBJ2-7; a weak D match, TRBD2 (5 bases). The germline V and J ends were trimmed by 1 base and 3 bases, with 10 bases remaining between them. CDR1 is KGHSH and CDR2 is LQKENI in the germline V gene. There are 14 residues in the CDR3. The CDR3 sequence: CASSPQGDNYEQYF. In nucleotides, the CDR3 is TGTGCCAGCTCACCACAGGGAGACAACTACGAGCAGTACTTC.

The gene calls are TRBV10-3 and TRBJ1-1; D remains ambiguous. Trimming cost V 3 bases and J 3 bases, with 14 bases left between them. Germline V lookup: CDR1 ENHRY, CDR2 SYGVKD. This CDR3 contains 15 residues. CDR3: CAISDPRDMDTEAFF. Here the CDR3 DNA reads TGTGCCATCAGTGACCCCCGGGATATGGACACTGAAGCTTTCTTT.

The chain employs TRBV11-2 and TRBJ1-4; a weak D match, TRBD1 (5 bases). The V gene lost 4 bases and the J gene lost 7 bases, with 13 bases spanning the gap. The length of the CDR3 is 14 residues. The germline gives CDR1 SGHAT, CDR2 FQNNGV. The chain's CDR3 is CASSSGPGGEKLFF. The DNA of the CDR3 is TGTGCCAGCAGCTCGGGACCCGGGGGTGAAAAACTGTTTTTT.